Included here is one T cell receptor beta chain sequence, with context. The data originate from a study of CD8 T cells in Susac syndrome. Reverse transcription used roughly 0.45 to 1 ug RNA and random hexamers. TCRdb reprocessed the immunoSEQ multiplex PCR reads via MiXCR and lists one record per CDR3 protein. The repertoire consists of about 300,000 distinct CDR3 sequences, with roughly 90% occurring once and the leading ten covering 0.18%. This CDR3 region has 13 residues. Trimming took 2 bases from V and 4 from J, leaving 9 bases between them. Germline loops: CDR1 LNHDA, CDR2 SQIVND (reference sequence).

Sequencing was carried out using CD8+ T cells from PBMCs. The clonotype originates from a human donor with multiple sclerosis. The genes are TRBV19 and TRBJ2-7, with D maybe TRBD1 (6 bases). CDR3 region: CASSIRGQYEQYF. In DNA form, the CDR3 reads TGTGCCAGTAGTATACGAGGACAGTACGAGCAGTACTTC.